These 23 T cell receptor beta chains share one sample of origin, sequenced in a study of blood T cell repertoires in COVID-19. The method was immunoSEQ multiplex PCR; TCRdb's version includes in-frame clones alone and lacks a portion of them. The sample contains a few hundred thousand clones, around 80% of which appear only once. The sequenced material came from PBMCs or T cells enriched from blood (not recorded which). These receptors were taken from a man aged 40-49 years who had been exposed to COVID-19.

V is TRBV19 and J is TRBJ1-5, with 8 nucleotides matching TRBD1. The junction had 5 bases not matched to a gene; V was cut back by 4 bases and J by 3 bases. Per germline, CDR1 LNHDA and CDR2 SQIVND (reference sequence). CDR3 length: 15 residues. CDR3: CASSTTGANNQPQHF. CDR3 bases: TGTGCCAGTAGTACGACAGGGGCTAACAATCAGCCCCAGCATTTT.

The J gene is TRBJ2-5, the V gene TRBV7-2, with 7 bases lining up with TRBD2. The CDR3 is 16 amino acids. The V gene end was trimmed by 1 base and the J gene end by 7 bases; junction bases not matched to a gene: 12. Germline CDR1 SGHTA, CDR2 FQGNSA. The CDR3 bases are TGTGCCAGCAGCTTAGAGGGCGGGAGCCCAATTTGGACCCAGTACTTC. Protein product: CASSLEGGSPIWTQYF.

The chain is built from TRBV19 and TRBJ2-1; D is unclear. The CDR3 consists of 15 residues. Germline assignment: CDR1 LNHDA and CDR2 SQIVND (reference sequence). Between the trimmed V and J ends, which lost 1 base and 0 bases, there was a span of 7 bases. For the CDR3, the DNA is TGTGCCAGTAGTATAGTCACAAGCTCCTACAATGAGCAGTTCTTC. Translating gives CASSIVTSSYNEQFF.

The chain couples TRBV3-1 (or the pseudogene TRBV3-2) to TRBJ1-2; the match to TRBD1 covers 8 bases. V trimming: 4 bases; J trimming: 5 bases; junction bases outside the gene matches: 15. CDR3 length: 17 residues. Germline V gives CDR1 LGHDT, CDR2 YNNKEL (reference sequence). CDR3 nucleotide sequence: TGTGCCAGCAGCCCCCCTAGCCAGGGGGCGCGTGGTTATGGCTACACCTTC. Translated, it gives CASSPPSQGARGYGYTF.

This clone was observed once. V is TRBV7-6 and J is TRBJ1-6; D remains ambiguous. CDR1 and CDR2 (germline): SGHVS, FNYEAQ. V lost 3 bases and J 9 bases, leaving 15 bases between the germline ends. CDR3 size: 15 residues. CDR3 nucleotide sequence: TGTGCCAGCAGCTTGCGGGTTGCGAGCGGTTCACCCCTCCACTTT. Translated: CASSLRVASGSPLHF. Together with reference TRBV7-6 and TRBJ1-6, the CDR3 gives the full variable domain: GAGVSQSPRYKVTKRGQDVALRCDPISGHVSLYWYRQALGQGPEFLTYFNYEAQQDKSGLPNDRFSAERPEGSISTLTIQRTEQRDSAMYRCASSLRVASGSPLHFGNGTRLTVT.

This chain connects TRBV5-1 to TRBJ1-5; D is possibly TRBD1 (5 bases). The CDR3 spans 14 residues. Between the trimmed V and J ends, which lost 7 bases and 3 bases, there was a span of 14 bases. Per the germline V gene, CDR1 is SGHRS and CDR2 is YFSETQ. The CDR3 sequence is CASSPAGNNQPQHF. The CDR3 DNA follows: TGCGCCAGCTCCCCCGCAGGGAACAATCAGCCCCAGCATTTT.

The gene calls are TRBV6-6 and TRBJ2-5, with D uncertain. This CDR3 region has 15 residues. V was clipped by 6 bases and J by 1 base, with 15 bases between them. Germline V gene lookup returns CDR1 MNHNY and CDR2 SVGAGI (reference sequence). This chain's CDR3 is CASSARNGAQETQYF. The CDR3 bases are TGTGCCAGCAGCGCTAGGAATGGTGCCCAAGAGACCCAGTACTTC.

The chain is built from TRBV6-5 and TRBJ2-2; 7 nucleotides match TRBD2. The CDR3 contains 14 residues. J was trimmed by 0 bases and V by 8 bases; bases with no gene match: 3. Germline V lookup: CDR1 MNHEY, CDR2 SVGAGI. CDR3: CASEREPNTGELFF. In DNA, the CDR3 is TGTGCCAGCGAGCGGGAACCGAACACCGGGGAGCTGTTTTTT.

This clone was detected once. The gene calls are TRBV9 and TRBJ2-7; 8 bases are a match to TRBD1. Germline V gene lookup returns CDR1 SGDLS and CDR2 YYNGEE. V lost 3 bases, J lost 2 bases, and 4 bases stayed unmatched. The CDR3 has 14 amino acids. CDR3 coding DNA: TGTGCCAGCAGCGCGGGACAGGCAACCTACGAGCAGTACTTC. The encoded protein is CASSAGQATYEQYF.

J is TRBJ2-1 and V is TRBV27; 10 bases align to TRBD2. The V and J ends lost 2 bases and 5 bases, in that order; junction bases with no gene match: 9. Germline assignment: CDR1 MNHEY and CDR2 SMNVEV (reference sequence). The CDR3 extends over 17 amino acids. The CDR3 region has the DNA TGTGCCAGCAGTTTACGAAAAGCGGGAGGGCGGCACAATGAGCAGTTCTTC. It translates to CASSLRKAGGRHNEQFF.

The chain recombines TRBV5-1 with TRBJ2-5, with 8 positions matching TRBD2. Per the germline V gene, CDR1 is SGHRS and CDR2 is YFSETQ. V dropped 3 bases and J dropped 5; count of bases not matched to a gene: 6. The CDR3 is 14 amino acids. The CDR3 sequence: CASSSGLEVETQYF. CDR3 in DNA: TGCGCCAGCAGCTCGGGACTAGAGGTTGAGACCCAGTACTTC.

CDR3 residues: CASSLGTSGSSEQYF. In DNA form, the CDR3 reads TGTGCCAGCAGCTTAGGGACTAGCGGGAGTAGCGAGCAGTACTTC. J is TRBJ2-7 and V is TRBV7-9; 13 bases line up with TRBD2. Germline CDR1 is SEHNR and CDR2 is FQNEAQ (reference sequence). The CDR3 is made up of 15 amino acids. Germline trimming cut 1 base from V and 6 bases from J; bases unmatched to any gene: 3.

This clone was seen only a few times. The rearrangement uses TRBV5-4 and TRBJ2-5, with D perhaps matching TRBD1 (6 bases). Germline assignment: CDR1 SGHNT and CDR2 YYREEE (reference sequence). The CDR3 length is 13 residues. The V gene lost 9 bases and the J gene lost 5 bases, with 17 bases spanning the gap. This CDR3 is CATKGPQGETQYF. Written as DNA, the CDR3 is TGTGCCACGAAGGGGCCCCAGGGGGAGACCCAGTACTTC.

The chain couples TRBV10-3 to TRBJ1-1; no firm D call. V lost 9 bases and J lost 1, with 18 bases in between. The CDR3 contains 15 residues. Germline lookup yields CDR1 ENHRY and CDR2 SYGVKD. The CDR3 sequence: CAILPSGSQNTEAFF. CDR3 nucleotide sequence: TGTGCCATACTACCTTCGGGGAGTCAGAACACTGAAGCTTTCTTT.

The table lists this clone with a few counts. The CDR3 is CASSSGQTGGNTIYF. CDR3 coding DNA: TGTGCCAGCAGCTCGGGACAGACGGGAGGAAACACCATATATTTT. The J gene is TRBJ1-3, the V gene TRBV5-8; 7 nucleotides agree with TRBD1. CDR1 and CDR2 from the germline V gene are SGHTS and YDEGEE. CDR3 length: 15 residues. The J segment lost 4 bases and the V segment lost 3 bases, leaving 7 bases of the junction unmatched.

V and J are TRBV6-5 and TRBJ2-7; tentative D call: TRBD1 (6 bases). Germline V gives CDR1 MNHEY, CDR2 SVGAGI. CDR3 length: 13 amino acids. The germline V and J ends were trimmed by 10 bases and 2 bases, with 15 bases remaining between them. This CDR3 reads CATKRQATYEQYF. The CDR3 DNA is TGTGCCACCAAAAGACAGGCCACCTACGAGCAGTACTTC.

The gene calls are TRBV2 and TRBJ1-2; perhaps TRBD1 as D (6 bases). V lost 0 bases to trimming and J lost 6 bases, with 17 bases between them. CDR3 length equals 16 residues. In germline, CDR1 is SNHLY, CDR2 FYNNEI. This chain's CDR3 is CASSEAPSDRNDGYTF. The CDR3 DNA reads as TGTGCCAGCAGTGAAGCACCTTCCGACAGGAACGATGGCTACACCTTC.

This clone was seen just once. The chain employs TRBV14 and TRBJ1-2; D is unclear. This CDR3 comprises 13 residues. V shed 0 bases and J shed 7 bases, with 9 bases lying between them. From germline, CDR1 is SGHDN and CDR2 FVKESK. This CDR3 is CASSQDPAGGYTF. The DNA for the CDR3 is TGTGCCAGCAGCCAAGACCCCGCCGGTGGCTACACCTTC.

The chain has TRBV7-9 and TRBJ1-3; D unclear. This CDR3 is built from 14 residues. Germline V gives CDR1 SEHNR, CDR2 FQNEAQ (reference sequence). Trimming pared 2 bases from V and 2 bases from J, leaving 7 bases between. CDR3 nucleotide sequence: TGTGCCAGCAGCTTACAATCGGCTGGAAACACCATATATTTT. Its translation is CASSLQSAGNTIYF.

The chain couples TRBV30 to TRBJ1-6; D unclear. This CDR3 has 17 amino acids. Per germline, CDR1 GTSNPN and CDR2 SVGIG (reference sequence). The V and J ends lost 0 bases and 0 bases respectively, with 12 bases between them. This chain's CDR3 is CAWSVSRWSSYNSPLHF. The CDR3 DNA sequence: TGTGCCTGGAGTGTATCCCGCTGGAGCTCCTATAATTCACCCCTCCACTTT. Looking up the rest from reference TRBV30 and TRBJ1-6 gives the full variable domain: SQTIHQWPATLVQPVGSPLSLECTVEGTSNPNLYWYRQAAGRGLQLLFYSVGIGQISSEVPQNLSASRPQDRQFILSSKKLLLSDSGFYLCAWSVSRWSSYNSPLHFGNGTRLTVT.

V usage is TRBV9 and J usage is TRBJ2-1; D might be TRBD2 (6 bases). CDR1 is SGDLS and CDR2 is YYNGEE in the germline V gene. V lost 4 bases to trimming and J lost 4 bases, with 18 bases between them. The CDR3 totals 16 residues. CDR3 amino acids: CASSPGGLPRYNEQFF. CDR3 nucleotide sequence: TGTGCCAGCAGCCCCGGGGGACTCCCCCGATACAATGAGCAGTTCTTC.

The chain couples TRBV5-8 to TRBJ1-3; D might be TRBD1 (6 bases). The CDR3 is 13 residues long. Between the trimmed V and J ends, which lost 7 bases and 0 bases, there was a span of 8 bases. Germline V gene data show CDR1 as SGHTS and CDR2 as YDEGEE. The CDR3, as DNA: TGTGCCAGCGAACAGGGCTCTGGAAACACCATATATTTT. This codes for CASEQGSGNTIYF. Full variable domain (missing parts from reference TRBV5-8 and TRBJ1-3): EAGVTQSPTHLIKTRGQQATLRCSPISGHTSVYWYQQALGLGLQFLLWYDEGEERNRGNFPPRFSGRQFPNYSSELNVNALELEDSALYLCASEQGSGNTIYFGEGSWLTVV.

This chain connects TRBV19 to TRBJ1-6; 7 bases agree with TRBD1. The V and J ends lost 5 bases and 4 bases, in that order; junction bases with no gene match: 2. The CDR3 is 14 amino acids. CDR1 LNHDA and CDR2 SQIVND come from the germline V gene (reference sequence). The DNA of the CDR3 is TGTGCCAGTAGTGAGGACAGGTATAATTCACCCCTCCACTTT. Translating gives CASSEDRYNSPLHF. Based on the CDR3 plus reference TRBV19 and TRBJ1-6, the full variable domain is DGGITQSPKYLFRKEGQNVTLSCEQNLNHDAMYWYRQDPGQGLRLIYYSQIVNDFQKGDIAEGYSVSREKKESFPLTVTSAQKNPTAFYLCASSEDRYNSPLHFGNGTRLTVT.